The text below deals with one T cell receptor (beta chain). The antigen is undetermined. This specimen comes from a study of Graves' ophthalmopathy and Graves' hyperthyroidism. The authors amplified TCR beta CDR3 regions, and they did so from RNA transcripts for repertoire sequencing. Second-round multiplex PCR came after first-round RT-PCR with HTBI primers. TCRdb re-derived calls from the multiplex PCR reads in MiXCR, one entry per CDR3 protein. Among over a million distinct CDR3 sequences listed, less than 45% were seen once. From germline, CDR1 is SEHNR and CDR2 FQNEAQ (reference sequence). The ends were cut back, 3 bases at V and 9 bases at J, with 18 bases in the middle. The CDR3 is 14 amino acids. Notes on the study in general: Ophthalmopathy could be told apart from stable hyperthyroidism by a 13-signature model (about 90% sensitivity, around 78% specificity).

This clonotype originated in an adult man with Graves' hyperthyroidism. The sequencing sample was made of peripheral blood or thyroid tissue (not recorded which). This sequence joins TRBV7-9 and TRBJ2-7; unclear D gene. The DNA for the CDR3 is TGTGCCAGCAGCTTGAAACAAGTTGGAGCCGGGCAGTACTTC. It yields the protein CASSLKQVGAGQYF.